Following are 18 T cell receptor beta chains from one sample sequenced in a study of immune cell composition in non-small cell lung cancer. Libraries were prepared by immunoSEQ multiplex PCR; TCRdb keeps only in-frame clonotypes and omits some of them. The data contain around 6,300 clones, roughly three quarters of them seen just once; the ten biggest clones take up 6.3%. Normal lung was sampled as far from the tumour as possible, at least 3 cm. The sequenced sample was non-adjacent lung tissue. Source of these receptors: a human donor with non-small cell lung cancer.

This chain uses TRBV27 with TRBJ2-1; tentative D call: TRBD2 (6 bases). CDR1 and CDR2 (germline): MNHEY, SMNVEV (reference sequence). The CDR3 is made up of 14 amino acids. The V gene lost 8 bases and the J gene lost 6 bases, with 17 bases spanning the gap. CDR3 sequence (DNA): TGTGCCAGCGCCCCCGGGGGAGCAGGCAATGAGCAGTTCTTC. It specifies CASAPGGAGNEQFF.

In this sample, this clone turned up once. The rearrangement joins TRBV27 to TRBJ1-1; 9 bases agree with TRBD1. Per germline, CDR1 MNHEY and CDR2 SMNVEV (reference sequence). J lost 6 bases, V lost 5 bases, and 10 bases had no gene match. The CDR3 is 15 amino acids. CDR3: CASSPLDRGHPEAFF. The DNA for the CDR3 is TGTGCCAGCAGTCCGCTGGACAGGGGTCATCCTGAAGCTTTCTTT.

CDR3 sequence: CASSEGAGPVYEQYF. The CDR3 coding sequence is TGTGCCAGCAGTGAAGGGGCGGGGCCCGTGTACGAGCAGTACTTC. J is TRBJ2-5 and V is TRBV6-1; weak D call: TRBD2 (6 bases). The J call is uncertain, as TRBJ2-7 better fits the DNA end. The CDR3 covers 15 residues. Germline V gives CDR1 MNHNS, CDR2 SASEGT.

The chain uses TRBV19 and TRBJ2-3; D not certain. Germline values: CDR1 LNHDA, CDR2 SQIVND (reference sequence). Trimming shortened V by 6 bases and J by 0 bases, and 7 bases separated the two germline ends. The CDR3 length is 13 residues. As DNA, the CDR3 is TGTGCCAGTAGAGCGCAGAGCACAGATACGCAGTATTTT. It encodes CASRAQSTDTQYF.

The V and J genes are TRBV6-1 and TRBJ2-2; D may be TRBD1 (6 bases). The CDR3 extends over 14 amino acids. Trimming pared 6 bases from V and 4 bases from J, leaving 12 bases between. The germline V gene has CDR1 MNHNS and CDR2 SASEGT. Here the CDR3 reads CASRQGPLTGELFF. In nucleotides, the CDR3 is TGTGCCAGCAGACAGGGTCCCCTCACCGGGGAGCTGTTTTTT.

The genes are TRBV10-3 and TRBJ2-2; D is possibly TRBD2 (5 bases). Germline CDR1 reads ENHRY; CDR2 reads SYGVKD. Trimming pared 3 bases from V and 2 bases from J, leaving 10 bases between. The CDR3 runs to 15 residues. CDR3 residues: CAISERSANTGELFF. The CDR3 bases are TGTGCCATCAGTGAACGTAGCGCCAACACCGGGGAGCTGTTTTTT.

This clone has a handful of counts. V gene TRBV7-9 combines with J gene TRBJ1-2; D gene uncertain. V lost 3 bases and J 0 bases, leaving 14 bases between the germline ends. The germline gives CDR1 SEHNR, CDR2 FQNEAQ (reference sequence). The CDR3 consists of 16 residues. The CDR3 coding sequence is TGTGCCAGCAGCTTCGGTATGCAGCGACCTAACTATGGCTACACCTTC. Amino acids: CASSFGMQRPNYGYTF.

The chain carries TRBV7-2 and TRBJ1-4, with a weak D call TRBD1 (6 bases). The CDR3 length is 13 residues. Germline CDR1 and CDR2: SGHTA and FQGNSA. With 5 bases removed from V and 10 bases from J, the gap between germline ends came to 14 bases. This CDR3 is CASSPQGSGKLFF. The CDR3 region has the DNA TGTGCCAGCAGCCCTCAGGGGAGTGGAAAACTGTTTTTT.

The rearrangement uses TRBV9 and TRBJ2-5, with D possibly matching TRBD2 (7 bases). Trimming shortened V by 0 bases and J by 4 bases, and 10 bases separated the two germline ends. The CDR3 has 14 residues. In germline, CDR1 is SGDLS, CDR2 YYNGEE. DNA for the CDR3: TGTGCCAGCAGCGTAGAGGGAGGGGGAGAGACCCAGTACTTC. Amino acids: CASSVEGGGETQYF.

The chain has TRBV29-1 and TRBJ1-2, with a weak D call TRBD1 (5 bases). Germline V gene lookup returns CDR1 SQVTM and CDR2 ANQGSEA. With 1 base removed from V and 8 bases from J, the gap between germline ends came to 11 bases. The CDR3 sequence is 12 residues long. CDR3 sequence reads: CSVEGQGGGYTF. DNA of the CDR3: TGCAGCGTTGAAGGGCAGGGAGGCGGCTACACCTTC.

The chain is built from TRBV6-5 and TRBJ2-5; D gene ambiguous. V lost 3 bases and J lost 4, with 12 bases in between. CDR1 MNHEY and CDR2 SVGAGI come from the germline V gene. The CDR3 contains 14 residues. CDR3 sequence (DNA): TGTGCCAGCAGTTATAGTACGGTTCGAGAGACCCAGTACTTC. This translates into CASSYSTVRETQYF.

This clone was recorded only once. The V call is TRBV15, the J call TRBJ2-6, with D unclear. The CDR3 length is 16 residues. Germline values: CDR1 LNHNV, CDR2 YYDKDF (reference sequence). V gave up 0 bases and J gave up 0 bases, with 6 bases separating them. The CDR3 region has the DNA TGTGCCACCAGCAGAGATCCTCTCTCTGGGGCCAACGTCCTGACTTTC. This codes for CATSRDPLSGANVLTF.

The chain is built from TRBV28 and TRBJ1-2; 10 positions agree with TRBD1. CDR1 MDHEN and CDR2 SYDVKM come from the germline V gene. The CDR3 is made up of 15 amino acids. V shed 5 bases and J 4 bases; nucleotides not matched to a gene: 7. CDR3 region: CASSPPGQGFYGYTF. CDR3 sequence (DNA): TGTGCCAGCAGTCCGCCGGGACAGGGGTTCTATGGCTACACCTTC.

CDR3 sequence: CASRYDRYSFEQYF. CDR3 sequence (DNA): TGTGCCAGCAGATACGACAGATATAGCTTCGAGCAGTACTTC. The V and J genes are TRBV2 and TRBJ2-7; D is possibly TRBD1 (5 bases). Germline CDR1 reads SNHLY; CDR2 reads FYNNEI. This CDR3 region has 14 residues. V was shortened by 6 bases and J by 6 bases, with 18 bases between the two germline ends.

The V gene is TRBV10-3, the J gene TRBJ1-3; tentatively, D is TRBD1 (5 bases). CDR1 is ENHRY and CDR2 is SYGVKD in the germline V gene. Trimming pared 6 bases from V and 0 bases from J, leaving 18 bases between. The CDR3 contains 17 residues. The CDR3: CAISERQGVSSGNTIYF. In DNA form, the CDR3 reads TGTGCCATCAGCGAGAGGCAGGGCGTTTCCTCTGGAAACACCATATATTTT.

Here the CDR3 DNA reads TGCGCCAGCAGCTTGGTTCGCGGGAGAAGCTCCTACAATGAGCAGTTCTTC. It translates to CASSLVRGRSSYNEQFF. V usage is TRBV5-1 and J usage is TRBJ2-1; 7 nucleotides align to TRBD2. Germline loops: CDR1 SGHRS, CDR2 YFSETQ. This CDR3 comprises 17 residues. Trimming cost V 0 bases and J 0 bases; bases outside gene matches: 6.

This clone appeared once. The rearrangement uses TRBV4-1 and TRBJ2-7; 8 nucleotides line up with TRBD1. Germline V lookup: CDR1 MGHRA, CDR2 YSYEKL. There are 16 residues in the CDR3. After removal of 2 bases from V and 4 bases from J, the junction contained 10 bases not matched to a gene. CDR3 sequence reads: CASSQPAGGRIYEQYF. CDR3 nucleotides: TGCGCCAGCAGCCAACCGGCAGGGGGCAGAATATACGAGCAGTACTTC.

CDR3: CASTPGTYGYTF. The CDR3 nucleotides are TGTGCCAGCACCCCCGGGACTTATGGCTACACCTTC. The chain is built from TRBV28 and TRBJ1-2; tentatively, D is TRBD1 (5 bases). The CDR3 length is 12 residues. The V gene lost 7 bases and the J gene lost 5 bases, with 11 bases spanning the gap. Germline V gives CDR1 MDHEN, CDR2 SYDVKM.